The clone carrying this T cell receptor beta chain has at least ten counts. The data are from a study of blood T cells in healthy people across ages. PBMCs numbering at least 6 million were isolated per sample. For the second PCR, which ran for roughly 7 to 11 cycles, a sample-barcoded 5' primer and a J-beta primer mix were used. MiXCR was run by TCRdb on the 5' RACE reads, yielding one entry per CDR3 protein. The top ten clones hold 15% to 19% of a sample with 600,000 or so distinct CDR3 sequences, about 30% of them seen once. V lost 7 bases to trimming and J lost 4 bases; unmatched junction nucleotides: 7. From germline, CDR1 is SGHRS and CDR2 YFSETQ. The CDR3 sequence is 14 residues long.

This clonotype originated in a woman older than 75 in good health. The source material was blood. This chain links TRBV5-1 with TRBJ2-1, with TRBD1 matching 8 bases. CDR3 protein: CASSRGQGYNEQFF. The CDR3 DNA reads as TGCGCCAGCTCTCGCGGACAGGGATACAATGAGCAGTTCTTC.